The 31 T cell receptor beta chains below all came from one sample that was sequenced in a study of shared clonotypes between healthy human individuals (dated by TCRdb to about 2020). The receptor library was made with the immunoSEQ multiplex PCR assay. Here the immuneACCESS table is served through TCRdb, limited to in-frame sequences with V and J called. Missing clones are a known gap in these copies; in checked studies unresolved V genes cover under half, and the rest lacks a known reason. For this sample the table gives roughly 2 million clones, of which 95% were detected only once. 0.1% to 0.15% of the sample comes from the top ten. Sequencing was done on a sample of naive CD4+ T cells sorted from blood. The cell subset or site label for this specimen denotes: CD45RA+ positively selected. The receptors derive from a man younger than 35 in good health.

The rearrangement uses TRBV10-3 and TRBJ1-4; D unresolved. CDR1 ENHRY and CDR2 SYGVKD come from the germline V gene. This CDR3 contains 14 residues. The V end was cut by 10 bases, the J end by 3 bases, with 15 bases between. The CDR3 loop is CATSWGGPNEKLFF. DNA of the CDR3: TGTGCCACCTCCTGGGGAGGACCTAATGAAAAACTGTTTTTT.

The chain links TRBV11-2 to TRBJ2-5; 10 positions agree with TRBD1. The J call may not be correct, given that the DNA end is closer to TRBJ2-7. The CDR3 length is 13 residues. Germline V gene sequence: CDR1 SGHAT, CDR2 FQNNGV. The CDR3 DNA is TGTGCCAGCACCGGGACAGGGGCATACGAGCAGTACTTC. Protein: CASTGTGAYEQYF.

The rearrangement joins TRBV6-1 to TRBJ2-3, with D possibly TRBD2 on 6 matching bases. Germline V CDR1 and CDR2: MNHNS, SASEGT. Trimming pared 3 bases from V and 6 bases from J, leaving 10 bases between. CDR3 length: 13 amino acids. The CDR3 DNA reads as TGTGCCAGCAGTGAGGGGGGTTTGGATACGCAGTATTTT. Residues: CASSEGGLDTQYF.

This clone has only one observation. Other nucleotide sequences from this sample produce the same CDR3. The chain carries TRBV30 and TRBJ2-7, with D possibly called TRBD1 or TRBD2 (6 bases each). Germline CDR1 and CDR2: GTSNPN and SVGIG (reference sequence). The CDR3 is 14 residues long. Trimming left V 0 bases short and J 4 bases short, with 13 bases between. CDR3 protein: CAWSVGGNSYEQYF. The CDR3 DNA sequence: TGTGCCTGGAGTGTAGGGGGGAATAGTTACGAGCAGTACTTC.

The J gene is TRBJ2-7, the V gene TRBV6-6; no clear D. The CDR3 covers 12 residues. V lost 5 bases and J lost 1, with 6 bases in between. CDR1 is MNHNY and CDR2 is SVGAGI in the germline V gene (reference sequence). The CDR3 sequence is CASSPVSYEQYF. DNA of the CDR3: TGTGCCAGCAGTCCTGTTTCCTACGAGCAGTACTTC.

In its sample, this clone was seen once. This chain uses TRBV5-4 with TRBJ1-5; D unresolved. From germline, CDR1 is SGHNT and CDR2 YYREEE (reference sequence). The CDR3 is 13 residues long. V lost 4 bases to trimming and J lost 3 bases, with 8 bases between them. The CDR3: CASSRDTNQPQHF. The CDR3 DNA sequence: TGTGCCAGCAGCCGAGACACCAATCAGCCCCAGCATTTT.

CDR3 in DNA: TGTGCCAGCAGTTCCTCCGGGACAGATAATTCACCCCTCCACTTT. This gives the protein CASSSSGTDNSPLHF. The chain links TRBV27 to TRBJ1-6, with 7 bases identical to TRBD1. Per the germline V gene, CDR1 is MNHEY and CDR2 is SMNVEV (reference sequence). This CDR3 has 15 amino acids. V was pared by 4 bases and J by 5 bases, with 5 bases of the junction left unmatched.

The chain recombines TRBV28 with TRBJ1-1; D unresolved. The CDR3 has 14 amino acids. From germline, CDR1 is MDHEN and CDR2 SYDVKM. The V and J ends lost 3 bases and 4 bases respectively, with 12 bases between them. Written as DNA, the CDR3 is TGTGCCAGCAGTTTCTTCGTGGAGGGCACTGAAGCTTTCTTT. It is translated as CASSFFVEGTEAFF. The full variable domain, its missing parts supplied by reference TRBV28 and TRBJ1-1, is DVKVTQSSRYLVKRTGEKVFLECVQDMDHENMFWYRQDPGLGLRLIYFSYDVKMKEKGDIPEGYSVSREKKERFSLILESASTNQTSMYLCASSFFVEGTEAFFGQGTRLTVV.

The chain carries TRBV5-1 and TRBJ2-3; D perhaps matches TRBD2 (6 bases). The CDR3 extends over 18 amino acids. The ends were cut back, 0 bases at V and 0 bases at J, with 17 bases in the middle. Germline CDR1 SGHRS, CDR2 YFSETQ. The CDR3 region is CASSLGGTGWSSTDTQYF. The CDR3, as DNA: TGCGCCAGCAGCTTGGGTGGGACTGGATGGTCTAGCACAGATACGCAGTATTTT.

The chain uses TRBV18 and TRBJ1-6; D remains ambiguous. CDR1 and CDR2 (germline): KGHSH, LQKENI. The V end was cut by 5 bases, the J end by 6 bases, with 14 bases between. The CDR3 length is 15 residues. The CDR3, as DNA: TGTGCCAGCTCATCCACGAGTTTTAGTAATTCACCCCTCCACTTT. This gives the protein CASSSTSFSNSPLHF.

CDR3 sequence reads: CASSLDPPGSITDTQYF. CDR3 DNA: TGTGCCAGCAGCTTGGATCCCCCGGGAAGCATCACAGATACGCAGTATTTT. This chain links TRBV5-6 with TRBJ2-3; D is perhaps TRBD2 (5 bases). Germline CDR1 is SGHDT and CDR2 is YYEEEE. V lost 0 bases, J lost 2 bases, and 16 bases lay in between. This CDR3 has 17 residues.

The genes are TRBV7-2 and TRBJ1-2; D gene uncertain. Germline loops: CDR1 SGHTA, CDR2 FQGNSA. CDR3 length equals 14 residues. The V end lost 5 bases, the J end lost 1 base, and 11 bases lay between the germline ends. The CDR3 region has the DNA TGTGCCAGCAGCCCCACCCCGCTTAACTATGGCTACACCTTC. It yields the protein CASSPTPLNYGYTF.

On this clone: The junction and the germline gene differ at one end; a read error may be behind it. This chain joins TRBV7-7 and TRBJ2-7; the match to TRBD1 covers 10 bases. CDR3 length: 13 amino acids. In germline, CDR1 is SSHAT, CDR2 FNYEAQ (reference sequence). The CDR3 spells CASSLTGGHEQYF. CDR3 nucleotide sequence: TGTGCTAGCAGCTTGACAGGGGGCCACGAGCAGTACTTC.

The chain is built from TRBV4-1 and TRBJ1-2, with a tentative D call TRBD1 (5 bases). The V gene's germline CDR1 is MGHRA and CDR2 YSYEKL. The CDR3 length is 14 residues. V lost 0 bases to trimming and J lost 8 bases, with 13 bases between them. The CDR3 DNA is TGCGCCAGCAGCCAAGAGGGACCCCCTCGGGGCTACACCTTC. Protein: CASSQEGPPRGYTF.

In the case of this clone: The same CDR3 also results from other DNA sequences found in this sample. The chain links TRBV4-3 to TRBJ1-1; no definite D call. CDR1 and CDR2 from the germline V gene are LGHNA and YSLEER. The CDR3 covers 13 residues. V dropped 0 bases and J dropped 0 bases, with 2 bases sitting between them. This chain's CDR3 is CASSQDLNTEAFF. The CDR3, as DNA: TGCGCCAGCAGCCAAGATTTGAACACTGAAGCTTTCTTT.

The chain uses TRBV30 and TRBJ2-7; 10 nucleotides agree with TRBD1. The germline gives CDR1 GTSNPN, CDR2 SVGIG (reference sequence). J gave up 2 bases and V 4 bases, and 5 bases lay outside the gene matches. The CDR3 loop spans 14 amino acids. The CDR3 loop is CAWNRGQGAYEQYF. The CDR3 nucleotides read TGTGCCTGGAATCGTGGACAGGGGGCCTACGAGCAGTACTTC.

The chain couples TRBV30 to TRBJ1-2; 10 bases map to TRBD1. V gave up 3 bases and J gave up 6 bases; unmatched junction bases: 7. The CDR3 has 14 residues. Germline V CDR1 and CDR2: GTSNPN, SVGIG (reference sequence). The CDR3 region has the DNA TGTGCCTGGAGCGAGGGGACAGGGGCGCATGGCTACACCTTC. Encoded protein: CAWSEGTGAHGYTF.

V usage is TRBV7-3 and J usage is TRBJ1-1, with D perhaps TRBD1 (5 bases). CDR1 and CDR2 (germline): SGHTA, FQGTGA. V shed 3 bases and J shed 0 bases, with 11 bases lying between them. This CDR3 region has 15 residues. The CDR3 is CASSLRQGMNTEAFF. CDR3 in DNA: TGTGCCAGCAGCTTGCGGCAGGGAATGAACACTGAAGCTTTCTTT.

This chain links TRBV5-4 with TRBJ2-1; TRBD2 agrees at 8 bases. With V trimmed by 4 bases and J by 3 bases, 9 bases remained unmatched. The CDR3 is 16 residues long. Germline CDR1 SGHNT, CDR2 YYREEE (reference sequence). CDR3 in amino acids: CASSPVGTRDYNEQFF. The CDR3 nucleotides are TGTGCCAGCAGCCCGGTTGGGACTAGGGACTACAATGAGCAGTTCTTC.

Worth noting for this clone: Other DNA sequences in this specimen translate into the identical CDR3. The chain uses TRBV6-5 and TRBJ2-7; no clear D. The length of the CDR3 is 13 residues. Trimming pared 0 bases from V and 1 base from J, leaving 4 bases between. Germline V lookup: CDR1 MNHEY, CDR2 SVGAGI. CDR3 nucleotide sequence: TGTGCCAGCAGTTACTCCAGTTCCTACGAGCAGTACTTC. It codes for CASSYSSSYEQYF.

The chain carries TRBV7-2 and TRBJ1-1; the D gene is possibly TRBD1 (5 bases). V was clipped by 1 base and J by 5 bases, with 14 bases between them. The germline V gene encodes CDR1 SGHTA and CDR2 FQGNSA. The CDR3 extends over 15 amino acids. This CDR3 is CASSLEQALGTEAFF. The CDR3 nucleotides are TGTGCCAGCAGCTTAGAACAGGCCCTGGGGACTGAAGCTTTCTTT.

Comment on this clone: This CDR3 is also generated by other DNA sequences in the sample. V and J are TRBV6-5 and TRBJ1-5; 7 positions match TRBD1. The CDR3 is made up of 13 amino acids. After removal of 4 bases from V and 7 bases from J, the junction contained 4 bases not matched to a gene. Germline V gene data show CDR1 as MNHEY and CDR2 as SVGAGI. The CDR3 loop reads CASSLTGAQPQHF. CDR3 coding DNA: TGTGCCAGCAGTTTAACAGGGGCCCAGCCCCAGCATTTT.

This clone was recorded many times. The chain combines TRBV2 with TRBJ2-4; TRBD2 agrees at 13 bases. CDR3 size: 17 residues. Germline V gene lookup returns CDR1 SNHLY and CDR2 FYNNEI. V gave up 4 bases and J gave up 1 base; unmatched junction bases: 4. The CDR3 protein is CASSGLAGGEAKNIQYF. CDR3 coding DNA: TGTGCCAGCAGTGGACTAGCGGGAGGAGAGGCCAAAAACATTCAGTACTTC.

The J gene is TRBJ2-7, the V gene TRBV25-1, with 9 bases lining up with TRBD1. The ends lost 4 bases at V and 3 bases at J; junction bases unmatched: 4. CDR1 and CDR2 from the germline V gene are MGHDK and SYGVNS. The CDR3 spans 14 residues. CDR3 bases: TGTGCCAGCAGTGGAGGACAGGGGCACTACGAGCAGTACTTC. Protein: CASSGGQGHYEQYF.

The chain uses TRBV5-1 and TRBJ1-5; D remains ambiguous. The CDR3 length is 13 residues. CDR1 SGHRS and CDR2 YFSETQ come from the germline V gene. The ends were cut back, 3 bases at V and 5 bases at J, with 9 bases in the middle. CDR3 amino acids: CASSSDVDQPQHF. CDR3 DNA: TGCGCCAGCAGCTCCGACGTGGATCAGCCCCAGCATTTT.

This clone showed up just once. At the DNA level, this CDR3 is encoded by other sequences in the same sample as well. This rearrangement joins TRBV27 to TRBJ1-5; 8 bases are shared with TRBD1. Per the germline V gene, CDR1 is MNHEY and CDR2 is SMNVEV (reference sequence). The CDR3 contains 16 residues. Trimming at V came to 5 bases and at J to 2 bases, leaving 8 bases not matched to a gene. CDR3 nucleotide sequence: TGTGCCAGCAGTCCAAGGACAGGGAAGGGCAATCAGCCCCAGCATTTT. Its protein product is CASSPRTGKGNQPQHF.

Turning to this clone: This same CDR3 is encoded by further DNA sequences in the sample. V and J are TRBV18 and TRBJ2-7; D may be TRBD2 (6 bases). V lost 3 bases and J lost 2, with 11 bases in between. Germline V lookup: CDR1 KGHSH, CDR2 LQKENI. This CDR3 comprises 14 residues. CDR3 in DNA: TGTGCCAGCTCACCGGGAGGAGGTCCCTACGAGCAGTACTTC. Translating gives CASSPGGGPYEQYF.

The rearrangement joins TRBV7-9 to TRBJ2-3; TRBD2 agrees at 9 bases. J was trimmed by 4 bases and V by 5 bases; bases with no gene match: 10. Germline V gene lookup returns CDR1 SEHNR and CDR2 FQNEAQ (reference sequence). CDR3 length: 16 residues. In DNA, the CDR3 is TGTGCCAGCAGCCTCGGGGGCAGCGGGAGGTCAGATACGCAGTATTTT. Translating it yields CASSLGGSGRSDTQYF.

The rearrangement joins TRBV5-1 to TRBJ2-7; a weak D match, TRBD2 (6 bases). The V gene's germline CDR1 is SGHRS and CDR2 YFSETQ. The CDR3 consists of 14 residues. Trimming pared 4 bases from V and 1 base from J, leaving 12 bases between. CDR3 nucleotides: TGCGCCAGCAGCGGCCGGGACTTTTCCTACGAGCAGTACTTC. Its protein product is CASSGRDFSYEQYF.

About this clone itself: Other DNA sequences from this sample encode an identical CDR3 as well. The chain joins TRBV7-2 to TRBJ2-7; no clear D gene. This CDR3 has 13 amino acids. Germline V gives CDR1 SGHTA, CDR2 FQGNSA. Trimming cost V 1 base and J 4 bases, with 8 bases left between them. CDR3 sequence reads: CASSLVASYEQYF. The CDR3 DNA is TGTGCCAGCAGCTTAGTGGCCTCATACGAGCAGTACTTC. The full variable domain, rest sourced from reference TRBV7-2 and TRBJ2-7, is GAGVSQSPSNKVTEKGKDVELRCDPISGHTALYWYRQSLGQGLEFLIYFQGNSAPDKSGLPSDRFSAERTGGSVSTLTIQRTQQEDSAVYLCASSLVASYEQYFGPGTRLTVT.

With respect to this clone: Other nucleotide sequences in the sample specify the same CDR3. The V call is TRBV5-4, the J call TRBJ2-5, with D maybe TRBD2 (6 bases). V lost 0 bases and J lost 5, with 11 bases in between. The CDR3 spans 14 residues. The germline V gene has CDR1 SGHNT and CDR2 YYREEE (reference sequence). DNA for the CDR3: TGTGCCAGCAGCTTGGCGGGGGTTCGGGAGACCCAGTACTTC. As protein: CASSLAGVRETQYF.